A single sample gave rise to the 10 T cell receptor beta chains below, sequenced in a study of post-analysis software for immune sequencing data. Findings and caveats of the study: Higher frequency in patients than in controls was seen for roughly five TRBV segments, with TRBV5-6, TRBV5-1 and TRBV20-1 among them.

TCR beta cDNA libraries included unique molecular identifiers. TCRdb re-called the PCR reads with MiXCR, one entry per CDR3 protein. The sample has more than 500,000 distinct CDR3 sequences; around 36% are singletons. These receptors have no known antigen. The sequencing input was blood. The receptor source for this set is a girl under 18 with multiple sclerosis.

The chain's CDR3 is CASSGEGEGYGYTF. The CDR3 nucleotides read TGTGCCAGCAGCGGGGAAGGAGAAGGATATGGCTACACCTTC. The J gene is TRBJ1-2, the V gene TRBV7-9; no reliable D call. This CDR3 is 14 amino acids long. The V end was cut by 5 bases, the J end by 5 bases, with 15 bases between. CDR1 is SEHNR, CDR2 FQNEAQ, per germline (reference sequence).

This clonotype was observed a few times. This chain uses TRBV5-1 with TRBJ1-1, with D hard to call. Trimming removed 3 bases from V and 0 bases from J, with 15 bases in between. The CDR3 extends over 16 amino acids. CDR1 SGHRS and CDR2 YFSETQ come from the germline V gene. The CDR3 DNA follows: TGCGCCAGCAGCTCGCTAGACGGGATGATGAACACTGAAGCTTTCTTT. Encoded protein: CASSSLDGMMNTEAFF.

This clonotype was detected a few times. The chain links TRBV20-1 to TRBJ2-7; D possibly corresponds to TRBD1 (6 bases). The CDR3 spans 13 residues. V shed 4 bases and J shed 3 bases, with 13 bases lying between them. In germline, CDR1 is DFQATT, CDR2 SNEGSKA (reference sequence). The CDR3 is CSAISGTYYEQYF. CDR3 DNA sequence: TGCAGTGCTATCTCCGGGACATACTACGAGCAGTACTTC.

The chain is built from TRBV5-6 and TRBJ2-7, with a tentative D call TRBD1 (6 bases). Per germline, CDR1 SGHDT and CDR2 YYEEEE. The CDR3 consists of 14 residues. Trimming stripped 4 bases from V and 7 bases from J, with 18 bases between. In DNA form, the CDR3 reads TGTGCCAGCAGCGCCACCGGGACACCGTGGGAGCAGTACTTC. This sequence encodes CASSATGTPWEQYF. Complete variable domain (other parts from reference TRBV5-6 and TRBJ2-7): DAGVTQSPTHLIKTRGQQVTLRCSPKSGHDTVSWYQQALGQGPQFIFQYYEEEERQRGNFPDRFSGHQFPNYSSELNVNALLLGDSALYLCASSATGTPWEQYFGPGTRLTVT.

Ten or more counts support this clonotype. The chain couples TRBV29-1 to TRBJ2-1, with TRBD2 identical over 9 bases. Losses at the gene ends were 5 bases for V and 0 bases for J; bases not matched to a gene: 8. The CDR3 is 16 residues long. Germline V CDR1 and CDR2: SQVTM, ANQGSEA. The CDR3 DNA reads TGCAGCGTTAGGCTGGAGCGGGGGGTCTCCTACAATGAGCAGTTCTTC. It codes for CSVRLERGVSYNEQFF.

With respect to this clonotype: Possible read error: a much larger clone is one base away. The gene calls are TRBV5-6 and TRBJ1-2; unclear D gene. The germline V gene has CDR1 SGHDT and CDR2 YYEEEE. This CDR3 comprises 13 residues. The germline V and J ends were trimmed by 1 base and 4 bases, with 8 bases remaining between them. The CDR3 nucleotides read TGTGCCAGCAGCTTGACAGCGTCCTATGGCTACACCTTC. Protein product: CASSLTASYGYTF.

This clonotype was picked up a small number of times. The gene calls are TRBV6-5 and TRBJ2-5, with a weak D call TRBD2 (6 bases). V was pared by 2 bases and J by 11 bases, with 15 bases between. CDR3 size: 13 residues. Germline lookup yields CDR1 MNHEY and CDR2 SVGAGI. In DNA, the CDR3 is TGTGCCAGCAGTTACGCCCGAGCTCGGGAGCAGTACTTC. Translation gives CASSYARAREQYF.

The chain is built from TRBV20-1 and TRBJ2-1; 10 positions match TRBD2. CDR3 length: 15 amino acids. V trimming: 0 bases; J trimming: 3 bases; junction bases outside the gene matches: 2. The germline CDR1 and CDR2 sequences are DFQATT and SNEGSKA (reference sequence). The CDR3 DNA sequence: TGCAGTGCTAGAGAGGTAGCGGGGGGCTACAATGAGCAGTTCTTC. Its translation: CSAREVAGGYNEQFF.

CDR3 sequence (DNA): TGTGCCAGCCGGAAACCGGGACAGGGACGTTCAGATACGCAGTATTTT. Translated: CASRKPGQGRSDTQYF. The chain carries TRBV2 and TRBJ2-3, with TRBD1 matching over 9 bases. This CDR3 is built from 16 residues. The germline V gene has CDR1 SNHLY and CDR2 FYNNEI. J gave up 4 bases and V 8 bases, and 13 bases lay outside the gene matches. Full variable domain (remainder filled in from reference TRBV2 and TRBJ2-3): EPEVTQTPSHQVTQMGQEVILRCVPISNHLYFYWYRQILGQKVEFLVSFYNNEISEKSEIFDDQFSVERPDGSNFTLKIRSTKLEDSAMYFCASRKPGQGRSDTQYFGPGTRLTVL.

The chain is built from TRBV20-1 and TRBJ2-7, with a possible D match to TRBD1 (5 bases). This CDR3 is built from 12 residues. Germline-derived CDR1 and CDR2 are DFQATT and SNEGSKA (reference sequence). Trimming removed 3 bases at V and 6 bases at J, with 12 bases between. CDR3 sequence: CSASSPTAEQYF. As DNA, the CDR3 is TGCAGTGCTAGCAGCCCGACAGCCGAGCAGTACTTC.